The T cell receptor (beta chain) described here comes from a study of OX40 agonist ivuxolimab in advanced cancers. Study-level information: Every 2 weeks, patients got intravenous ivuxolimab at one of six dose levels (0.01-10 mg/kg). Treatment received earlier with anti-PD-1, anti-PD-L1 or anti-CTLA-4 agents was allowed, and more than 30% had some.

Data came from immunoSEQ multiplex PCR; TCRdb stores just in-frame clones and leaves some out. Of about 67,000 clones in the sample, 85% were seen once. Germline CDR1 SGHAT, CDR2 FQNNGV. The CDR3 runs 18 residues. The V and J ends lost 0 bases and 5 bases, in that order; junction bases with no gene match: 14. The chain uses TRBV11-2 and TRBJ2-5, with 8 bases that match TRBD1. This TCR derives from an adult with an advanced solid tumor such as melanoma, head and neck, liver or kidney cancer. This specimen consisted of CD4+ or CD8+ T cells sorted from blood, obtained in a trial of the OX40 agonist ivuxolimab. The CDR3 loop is CASSLEFVGQAEVETQYF. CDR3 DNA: TGTGCCAGCAGCTTAGAATTCGTGGGACAGGCGGAGGTGGAGACCCAGTACTTC.